This T cell receptor beta chain is from a study of post-analysis software for immune sequencing data. Overall study findings and caveats: Relative to controls, patients had 4 or 5 TRBV segments at higher frequency, with TRBV5-6, TRBV5-1 and TRBV20-1 among these.

V was cut by 3 bases and J by 2 bases, with 23 bases left in between. The CDR3 contains 18 residues. Germline V gene lookup returns CDR1 DFQATT and CDR2 SNEGSKA (reference sequence). The sample holds a few counts of this clonotype. The antigen remains unidentified. Carried by the TCR beta cDNA libraries were unique molecular identifiers. Roughly 510,000 cDNA molecules were recovered from an input of about 0.9 to 10 million T cells. TCRdb recomputed calls from the PCR reads with MiXCR, one row per CDR3 protein. The sample yields some 690,000 distinct CDR3 sequences, around 27% seen once. This chain uses TRBV20-1 with TRBJ2-1; possible D gene TRBD1, 8 bases. Sequencing was performed on blood. This TCR was sampled from a girl aged 10-17 years with multiple sclerosis. For the CDR3, the DNA is TGCAGTGCTAGTTGGACAGGGAGGGGAGTTTCTCCCTACAATGAGCAGTTCTTC. Its protein is CSASWTGRGVSPYNEQFF.